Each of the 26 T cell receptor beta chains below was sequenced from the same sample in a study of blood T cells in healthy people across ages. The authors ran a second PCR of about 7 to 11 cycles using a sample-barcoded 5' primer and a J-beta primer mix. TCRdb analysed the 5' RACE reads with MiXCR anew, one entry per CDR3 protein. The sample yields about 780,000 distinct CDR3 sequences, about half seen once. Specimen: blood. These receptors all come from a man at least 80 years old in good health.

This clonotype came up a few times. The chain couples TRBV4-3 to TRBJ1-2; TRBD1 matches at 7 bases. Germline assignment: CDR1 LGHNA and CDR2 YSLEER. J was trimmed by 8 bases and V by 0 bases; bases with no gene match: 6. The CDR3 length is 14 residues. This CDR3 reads CASSQDEGGGGYTF. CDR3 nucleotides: TGCGCCAGCAGCCAAGATGAGGGAGGGGGCGGCTACACCTTC.

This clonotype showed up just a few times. The CDR3, as DNA: TGTGCCAGCAGGGATCCGCTAGCAAATGAGCAGTTCTTC. Residues: CASRDPLANEQFF. The V and J genes are TRBV12-3 or TRBV12-4 and TRBJ2-1; TRBD2 might be the D (5 bases). The CDR3 extends over 13 amino acids. V lost 6 bases to trimming and J lost 7 bases, with 13 bases between them.

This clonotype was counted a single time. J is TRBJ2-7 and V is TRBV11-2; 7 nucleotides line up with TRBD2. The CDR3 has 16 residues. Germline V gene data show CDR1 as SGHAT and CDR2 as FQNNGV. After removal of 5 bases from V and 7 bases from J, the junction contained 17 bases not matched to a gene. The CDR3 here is CASSHGSGLRNNEQYF. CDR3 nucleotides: TGTGCCAGCAGCCATGGTAGCGGGTTGAGGAACAATGAGCAGTACTTC.

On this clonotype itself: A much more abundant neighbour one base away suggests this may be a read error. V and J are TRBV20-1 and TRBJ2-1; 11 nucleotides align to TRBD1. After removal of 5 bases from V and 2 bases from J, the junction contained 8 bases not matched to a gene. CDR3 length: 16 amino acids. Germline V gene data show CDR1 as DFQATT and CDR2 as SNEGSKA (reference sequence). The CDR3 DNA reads TGCAGTGCTGGCCTCAGGACAGGGGGCGCCTACAATGAGCAGTTCTTC. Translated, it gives CSAGLRTGGAYNEQFF.

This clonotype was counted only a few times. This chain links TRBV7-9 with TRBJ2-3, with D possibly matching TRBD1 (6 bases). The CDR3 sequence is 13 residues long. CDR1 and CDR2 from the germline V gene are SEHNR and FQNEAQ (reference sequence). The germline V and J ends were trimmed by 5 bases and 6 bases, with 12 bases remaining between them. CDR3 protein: CASSPQGPDTQYF. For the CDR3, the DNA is TGTGCCAGCAGCCCCCAGGGGCCGGATACGCAGTATTTT.

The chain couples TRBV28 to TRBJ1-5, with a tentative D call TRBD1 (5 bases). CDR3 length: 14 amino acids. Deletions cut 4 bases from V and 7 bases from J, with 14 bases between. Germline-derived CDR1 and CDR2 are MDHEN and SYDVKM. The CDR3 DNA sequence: TGTGCCAGCAGTTCGGGGGGAATAGGGCAGCCCCAGCATTTT. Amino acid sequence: CASSSGGIGQPQHF. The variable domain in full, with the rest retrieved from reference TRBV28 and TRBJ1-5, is DVKVTQSSRYLVKRTGEKVFLECVQDMDHENMFWYRQDPGLGLRLIYFSYDVKMKEKGDIPEGYSVSREKKERFSLILESASTNQTSMYLCASSSGGIGQPQHFGDGTRLSIL.

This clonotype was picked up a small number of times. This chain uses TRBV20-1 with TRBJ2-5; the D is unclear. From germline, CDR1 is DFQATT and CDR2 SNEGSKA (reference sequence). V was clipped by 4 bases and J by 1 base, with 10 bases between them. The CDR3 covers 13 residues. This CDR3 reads CSAMDRPQETQYF. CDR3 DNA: TGCAGTGCTATGGATCGGCCCCAAGAGACCCAGTACTTC.

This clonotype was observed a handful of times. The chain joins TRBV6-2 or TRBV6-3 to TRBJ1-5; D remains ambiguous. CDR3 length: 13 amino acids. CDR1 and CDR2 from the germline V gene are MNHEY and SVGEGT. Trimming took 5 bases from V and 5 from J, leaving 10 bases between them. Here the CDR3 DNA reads TGTGCCAGCAGTGTCGACCGGGATCAGCCCCAGCATTTT. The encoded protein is CASSVDRDQPQHF.

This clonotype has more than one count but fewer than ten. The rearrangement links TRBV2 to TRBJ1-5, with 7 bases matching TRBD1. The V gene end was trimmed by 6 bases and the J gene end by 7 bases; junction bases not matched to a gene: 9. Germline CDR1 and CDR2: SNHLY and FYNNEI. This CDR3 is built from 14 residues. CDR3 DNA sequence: TGTGCCAGCAGGAAGGACAGGACGGACCAGCCCCAGCATTTT. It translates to CASRKDRTDQPQHF.

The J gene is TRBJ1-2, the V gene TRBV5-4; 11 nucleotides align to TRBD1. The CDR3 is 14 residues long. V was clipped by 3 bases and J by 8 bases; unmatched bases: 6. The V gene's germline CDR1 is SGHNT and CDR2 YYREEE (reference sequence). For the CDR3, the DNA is TGTGCCAGCAGCTGGGGGACAGGGGGACACGGCTACACCTTC. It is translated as CASSWGTGGHGYTF.

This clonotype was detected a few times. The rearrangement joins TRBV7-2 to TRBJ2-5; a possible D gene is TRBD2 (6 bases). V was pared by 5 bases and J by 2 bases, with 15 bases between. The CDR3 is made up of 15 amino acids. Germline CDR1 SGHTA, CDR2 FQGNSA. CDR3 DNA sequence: TGTGCCAGCAGCCGGGACTTGCGTTCGCAAGAGACCCAGTACTTC. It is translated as CASSRDLRSQETQYF. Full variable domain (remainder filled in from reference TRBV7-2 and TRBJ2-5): GAGVSQSPSNKVTEKGKDVELRCDPISGHTALYWYRQSLGQGLEFLIYFQGNSAPDKSGLPSDRFSAERTGGSVSTLTIQRTQQEDSAVYLCASSRDLRSQETQYFGPGTRLLVL.

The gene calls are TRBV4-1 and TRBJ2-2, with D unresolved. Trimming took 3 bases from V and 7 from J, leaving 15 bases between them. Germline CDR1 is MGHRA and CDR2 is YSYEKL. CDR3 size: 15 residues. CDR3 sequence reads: CASSQRTPSDGELFF. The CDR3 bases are TGCGCCAGCAGCCAGCGAACGCCGAGTGACGGGGAGCTGTTTTTT.

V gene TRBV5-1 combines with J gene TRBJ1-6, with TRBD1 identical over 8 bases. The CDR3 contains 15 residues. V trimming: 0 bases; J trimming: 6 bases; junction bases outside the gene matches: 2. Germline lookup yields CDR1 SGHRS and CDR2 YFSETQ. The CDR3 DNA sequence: TGCGCCAGCAGCTTGGGACAGGGGAGTAATTCACCCCTCCACTTT. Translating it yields CASSLGQGSNSPLHF.

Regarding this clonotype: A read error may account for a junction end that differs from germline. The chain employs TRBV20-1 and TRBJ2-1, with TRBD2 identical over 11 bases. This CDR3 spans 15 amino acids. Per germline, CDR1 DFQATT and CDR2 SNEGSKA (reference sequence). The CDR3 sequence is CSAGDPGTSGNEQFF. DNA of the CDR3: TGCAGTGCTGGAGATCCCGGGACTAGCGGCAATGAGCAGTTCTTC.

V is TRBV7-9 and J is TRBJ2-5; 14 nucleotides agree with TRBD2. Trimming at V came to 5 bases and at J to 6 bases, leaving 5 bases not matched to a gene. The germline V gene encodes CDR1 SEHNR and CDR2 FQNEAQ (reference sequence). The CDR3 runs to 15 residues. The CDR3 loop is CASSATSGRVKTQYF. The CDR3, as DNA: TGTGCCAGCAGCGCGACTAGCGGGAGGGTAAAGACCCAGTACTTC.

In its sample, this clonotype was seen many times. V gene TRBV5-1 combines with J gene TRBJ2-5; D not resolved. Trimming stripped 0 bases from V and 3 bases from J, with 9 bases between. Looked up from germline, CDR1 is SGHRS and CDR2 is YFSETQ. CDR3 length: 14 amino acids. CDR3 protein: CASSLDLGEETQYF. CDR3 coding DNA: TGCGCCAGCAGCTTGGATCTCGGCGAAGAGACCCAGTACTTC.

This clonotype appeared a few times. CDR3 coding DNA: TGCAGTGCTCTCCGGACTAGCGGTCCCTACGAGCAGTACTTC. Its translation is CSALRTSGPYEQYF. The gene calls are TRBV20-1 and TRBJ2-7, with TRBD2 matching over 10 bases. CDR3 length equals 14 residues. Germline CDR1 and CDR2: DFQATT and SNEGSKA (reference sequence). V lost 5 bases and J lost 2; bases outside the gene matches: 6.

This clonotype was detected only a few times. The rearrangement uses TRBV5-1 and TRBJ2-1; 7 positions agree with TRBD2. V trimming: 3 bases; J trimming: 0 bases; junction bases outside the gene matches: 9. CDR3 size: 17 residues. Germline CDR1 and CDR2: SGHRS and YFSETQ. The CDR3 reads CASSSGAGEGSYNEQFF. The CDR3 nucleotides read TGCGCCAGCAGCTCTGGGGCGGGGGAAGGCTCCTACAATGAGCAGTTCTTC.

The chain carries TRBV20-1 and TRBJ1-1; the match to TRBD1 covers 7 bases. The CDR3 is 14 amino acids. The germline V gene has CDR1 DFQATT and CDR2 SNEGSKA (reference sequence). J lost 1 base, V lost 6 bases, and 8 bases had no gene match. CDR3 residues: CSADRTGRNTEAFF. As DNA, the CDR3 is TGCAGTGCCGACCGGACAGGAAGGAACACTGAAGCTTTCTTT.

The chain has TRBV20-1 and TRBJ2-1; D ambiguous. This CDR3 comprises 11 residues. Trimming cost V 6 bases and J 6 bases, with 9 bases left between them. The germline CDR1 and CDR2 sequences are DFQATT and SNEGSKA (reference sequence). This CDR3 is CSARTRNEQFF. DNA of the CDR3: TGCAGTGCCCGGACGCGCAATGAGCAGTTCTTC.

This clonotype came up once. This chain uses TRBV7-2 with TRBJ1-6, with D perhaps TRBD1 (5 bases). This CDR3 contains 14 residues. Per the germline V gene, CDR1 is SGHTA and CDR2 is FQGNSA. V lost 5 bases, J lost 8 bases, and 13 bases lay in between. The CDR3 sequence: CASSVPTAHSPLHF. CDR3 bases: TGTGCCAGCAGCGTGCCGACAGCCCATTCACCCCTCCACTTT. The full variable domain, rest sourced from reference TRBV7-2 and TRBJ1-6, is GAGVSQSPSNKVTEKGKDVELRCDPISGHTALYWYRQSLGQGLEFLIYFQGNSAPDKSGLPSDRFSAERTGGSVSTLTIQRTQQEDSAVYLCASSVPTAHSPLHFGNGTRLTVT.

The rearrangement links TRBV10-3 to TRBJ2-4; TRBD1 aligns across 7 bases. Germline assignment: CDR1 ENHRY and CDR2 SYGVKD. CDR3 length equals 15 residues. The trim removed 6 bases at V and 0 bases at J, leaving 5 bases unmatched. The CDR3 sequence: CAIRGDSEAKNIQYF. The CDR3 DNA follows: TGTGCCATCAGGGGGGACAGCGAAGCCAAAAACATTCAGTACTTC.

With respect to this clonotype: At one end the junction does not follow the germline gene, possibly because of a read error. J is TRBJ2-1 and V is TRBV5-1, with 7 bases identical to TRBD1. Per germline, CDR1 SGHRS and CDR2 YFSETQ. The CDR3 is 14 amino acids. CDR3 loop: CAGSLRSRGNEQFF. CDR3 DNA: TGCGCCGGCAGCTTACGTTCCAGGGGGAATGAGCAGTTCTTC.

The CDR3 coding sequence is TGTGCCATCAGAGCCGGGACAGGGGGCGAGACCCAGTACTTC. Protein product: CAIRAGTGGETQYF. The rearrangement joins TRBV10-3 to TRBJ2-5; 12 nucleotides line up with TRBD1. Germline lookup yields CDR1 ENHRY and CDR2 SYGVKD. The CDR3 has 14 amino acids. V was pared by 6 bases and J by 5 bases, with 4 bases of the junction left unmatched.

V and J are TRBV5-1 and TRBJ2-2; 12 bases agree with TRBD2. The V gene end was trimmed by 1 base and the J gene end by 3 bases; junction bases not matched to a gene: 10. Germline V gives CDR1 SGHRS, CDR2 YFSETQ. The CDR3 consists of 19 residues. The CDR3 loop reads CASSLTATSGSSDTGELFF. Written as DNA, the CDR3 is TGCGCCAGCAGCTTGACGGCGACTAGCGGGAGTTCGGACACCGGGGAGCTGTTTTTT.

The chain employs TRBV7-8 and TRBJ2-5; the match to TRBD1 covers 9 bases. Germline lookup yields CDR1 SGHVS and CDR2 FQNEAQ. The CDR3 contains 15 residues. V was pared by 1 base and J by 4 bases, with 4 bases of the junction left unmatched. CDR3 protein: CASSLGTGVAETQYF. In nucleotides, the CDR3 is TGTGCCAGCAGCTTAGGGACAGGGGTAGCAGAGACCCAGTACTTC.